The 19 T cell receptor beta chains below come from one sample, sequenced in a study of metastatic and nonmetastatic thyroid tumors. From the PCR reads, TCRdb re-called clones with MiXCR. This sample yields almost 85,000 clones, of which under 15% are seen a single time; more than 7% belongs to the top ten. All patients were treatment-naive before thyroid surgery. The sequenced sample consisted of tumor tissue. These receptor sequences come from a female donor with papillary thyroid cancer or a benign thyroid nodule (not recorded which). Some clones in this sample may be carry-over from other donors' samples.

This clone was found many times. Other DNA sequences in this specimen translate into the identical CDR3. The CDR3 bases are TGTGCCAGCAGCGTAAAAGGGAGCCCGGCTAGCACAGATACGCAGTATTTT. This sequence encodes CASSVKGSPASTDTQYF. V usage is TRBV11-1 and J usage is TRBJ2-3; D might be TRBD2 (5 bases). Trimming removed 5 bases at V and 0 bases at J, with 18 bases between. Per the germline V gene, CDR1 is SGHAT and CDR2 is FQDESV (reference sequence). There are 17 residues in the CDR3.

In this sample, this clone turned up many times. A much larger clone differs by one base, so this may be a read error. This specimen includes other DNA sequences encoding the same CDR3. V gene TRBV12-3 or TRBV12-4 combines with J gene TRBJ2-2; maybe TRBD2 (6 bases). Trimming pared 6 bases from V and 6 bases from J, leaving 14 bases between. The length of the CDR3 is 14 residues. The CDR3 DNA reads as TGTGCCAGCAGCCGGACGGGGGTTCCCGGGGAGCTGTTTTTT. It specifies CASSRTGVPGELFF.

This clone was counted at least ten times. The V gene is TRBV16, the J gene TRBJ2-7; 8 bases are shared with TRBD1. V lost 2 bases, J lost 6 bases, and 21 bases stayed unmatched. CDR1 and CDR2 (germline): KGHSY, FQNENV. The CDR3 has 19 amino acids. DNA of the CDR3: TGTGCCAGCAGCCAACCGGGACAGGACTATCCCAGTCGGATAAGCGAGCAGTACTTC. Its protein is CASSQPGQDYPSRISEQYF. The full variable domain, rest sourced from reference TRBV16 and TRBJ2-7, is GEEVAQTPKHLVRGEGQKAKLYCAPIKGHSYVFWYQQVLKNEFKFLISFQNENVFDETGMPKERFSAKCLPNSPCSLEIQATKLEDSAVYFCASSQPGQDYPSRISEQYFGPGTRLTVT.

This clone was seen ten or more times. This chain joins TRBV9 and TRBJ1-2; possible D gene TRBD1, 5 bases. CDR3 length equals 15 residues. CDR1 is SGDLS and CDR2 is YYNGEE in the germline V gene. Trimming took off 0 bases at V and 2 bases at J, with 11 bases between the two ends. This chain's CDR3 is CASSVGGVDNYGYTF. The CDR3 DNA follows: TGTGCCAGCAGCGTAGGAGGGGTGGACAACTATGGCTACACCTTC.

This clone was seen only a few times. The gene calls are TRBV6-6 and TRBJ2-2; D tentatively fits TRBD1 or TRBD2 (5 bases each). V was cut by 5 bases and J by 17 bases, with 24 bases left in between. Germline V gives CDR1 MNHNY, CDR2 SVGAGI (reference sequence). The CDR3 consists of 14 residues. The CDR3 reads CASSTGAGTGDLFF. The CDR3 nucleotides read TGTGCCAGCAGTACAGGCGCAGGGACCGGGGATCTATTTTTT.

Comments on this clone: A much larger clone differs from this one at a single base, so this may be a read error. This chain joins TRBV7-3 and TRBJ1-1; D unresolved. Germline V gives CDR1 SGHTA, CDR2 FQGTGA. CDR3 size: 13 residues. As DNA, the CDR3 is TGTGCCAGCAGCCGATGGCGGAACACTGGAGCTTTCTTT. Its protein product is CASSRWRNTGAFF.

There are many counts of this clone. Other DNA sequences from this sample encode an identical CDR3 as well. The genes are TRBV27 and TRBJ2-5; D remains ambiguous. The V and J ends lost 5 bases and 5 bases respectively, with 12 bases between them. Germline loops: CDR1 MNHEY, CDR2 SMNVEV (reference sequence). The CDR3 spans 13 residues. The CDR3 sequence is CASSLTRRETQYF. The CDR3 coding sequence is TGTGCCAGCAGTCTGACTCGGCGGGAGACCCAGTACTTC.

This clone was observed a handful of times. The chain couples TRBV5-1 to TRBJ1-4, with D perhaps matching TRBD1 (5 bases). This CDR3 contains 13 residues. In germline, CDR1 is SGHRS, CDR2 YFSETQ. Trimming shortened V by 3 bases and J by 5 bases, and 8 bases separated the two germline ends. The DNA for the CDR3 is TGCGCCAGCAGCTGGGGGAGGAATGAAAAACTGTTTTTT. This sequence encodes CASSWGRNEKLFF. The full variable domain, in which reference TRBV5-1 and TRBJ1-4 provide the parts outside the CDR3, is KAGVTQTPRYLIKTRGQQVTLSCSPISGHRSVSWYQQTPGQGLQFLFEYFSETQRNKGNFPGRFSGRQFSNSRSEMNVSTLELGDSALYLCASSWGRNEKLFFGSGTQLSVL.

This clone came up many times. V and J are TRBV6-1 and TRBJ2-1, with D perhaps TRBD2 (6 bases). The CDR3 sequence is 15 residues long. V lost 8 bases and J lost 9, with 23 bases in between. Germline V lookup: CDR1 MNHNS, CDR2 SASEGT. For the CDR3, the DNA is TGTGCCAGCTCTGTAATCGGGACTTCCCTCGGTGAGCAGTTCTTC. Its protein is CASSVIGTSLGEQFF.

This clone is a singleton in its sample. The genes are TRBV6-2 or TRBV6-3 and TRBJ2-1; TRBD2 agrees at 9 bases. The J segment lost 5 bases and the V segment lost 8 bases, leaving 10 bases of the junction unmatched. The CDR3 is 15 residues long. From germline, CDR1 is MNHEY and CDR2 SVGEGT. The DNA for the CDR3 is TGTGCCAGCCGATTCACGACTAGCGGAAACAATGAGCAGTTCTTC. It specifies CASRFTTSGNNEQFF.

This clone was seen many times. The chain uses TRBV6-1 and TRBJ2-7; D is unresolved. The germline V gene has CDR1 MNHNS and CDR2 SASEGT. The CDR3 is 14 amino acids. The V end lost 5 bases, the J end lost 3 bases, and 14 bases lay between the germline ends. CDR3 residues: CASSSGPLYYEQYF. In DNA form, the CDR3 reads TGTGCCAGCAGTTCAGGACCGTTATACTACGAGCAGTACTTC.

This clone showed up many times. CDR3 loop: CSASIQGDTGELFF. The DNA of the CDR3 is TGCAGTGCTAGTATACAGGGGGACACCGGGGAGCTGTTTTTT. The V and J genes are TRBV20-1 and TRBJ2-2, with 8 bases fitting TRBD1. V was pared by 3 bases and J by 3 bases, with 3 bases of the junction left unmatched. The CDR3 sequence is 14 residues long. Germline CDR1 and CDR2: DFQATT and SNEGSKA (reference sequence).

This clone occurred a few times. A much larger clone differs by one base, so this may be a read error. CDR3 sequence reads: CASRWGLAGSGELFF. CDR3 DNA sequence: TGTGCCAGCAGGTGGGGACTAGCGGGATCCGGGGAGCTGTTTTTT. V is TRBV7-9 and J is TRBJ2-2; the match to TRBD2 covers 13 bases. This CDR3 contains 15 residues. CDR1 and CDR2 (germline): SEHNR, FQNEAQ (reference sequence). The ends lost 6 bases at V and 6 bases at J; junction bases unmatched: 4.

This clone was seen at least ten times. This chain uses TRBV6-1 with TRBJ2-3, with D maybe TRBD2 (5 bases). The length of the CDR3 is 14 residues. The V gene's germline CDR1 is MNHNS and CDR2 SASEGT. V was trimmed by 5 bases and J by 2 bases, leaving 11 bases between them. CDR3 sequence reads: CASSLLGNTDTQYF. For the CDR3, the DNA is TGTGCCAGCAGTTTACTAGGCAACACAGATACGCAGTATTTT.

CDR3 in DNA: TGCGCCAGCAGCTATCGGCAGGGGAAAGGGGAGACCCAGTACTTC. Protein: CASSYRQGKGETQYF. The chain is built from TRBV5-1 and TRBJ2-5, with D maybe TRBD1 (6 bases). The CDR3 length is 15 residues. Deletions cut 3 bases from V and 5 bases from J, with 17 bases between. CDR1 and CDR2 (germline): SGHRS, YFSETQ.

The sample holds many counts of this clone. This chain uses TRBV20-1 with TRBJ2-1; possibly TRBD2 for D (6 bases). This CDR3 comprises 15 residues. V was cut by 0 bases and J by 7 bases, with 16 bases left in between. The germline V gene encodes CDR1 DFQATT and CDR2 SNEGSKA (reference sequence). This CDR3 reads CSARDRRGAGNEQFF. In DNA form, the CDR3 reads TGCAGTGCTAGAGATAGGCGGGGCGCGGGGAATGAGCAGTTCTTC.

This clone showed up many times. V and J are TRBV30 and TRBJ2-7; D is undetermined. Germline V gene sequence: CDR1 GTSNPN, CDR2 SVGIG (reference sequence). CDR3 length: 12 residues. Trimming took off 0 bases at V and 6 bases at J, with 9 bases between the two ends. The chain's CDR3 is CAWSVRPSEQYF. For the CDR3, the DNA is TGTGCCTGGAGTGTACGCCCCAGCGAGCAGTACTTC.

This clone came up many times. J is TRBJ2-1 and V is TRBV27; the D is unclear. The V end was cut by 3 bases, the J end by 4 bases, with 22 bases between. Germline V CDR1 and CDR2: MNHEY, SMNVEV (reference sequence). The CDR3 loop spans 18 amino acids. This CDR3 reads CASSFGSSGLLVYNEQFF. CDR3 nucleotide sequence: TGTGCCAGCAGTTTTGGCAGCTCTGGTCTCCTTGTGTACAATGAGCAGTTCTTC.

There are many counts of this clone. The genes are TRBV7-2 and TRBJ1-4; 9 positions agree with TRBD1. CDR1 and CDR2 (germline): SGHTA, FQGNSA. This CDR3 spans 15 amino acids. With 5 bases clipped from V and 8 bases from J, the junction kept 9 bases outside the gene matches. The CDR3 nucleotides read TGTGCCAGCAGCCCATGGACAGGGGCGGAGGAAAAACTGTTTTTT. It is translated as CASSPWTGAEEKLFF.